This T cell receptor beta chain originates from a study of CD8 T cells in Susac syndrome. Germline CDR1 and CDR2: MNHEY and SMNVEV (reference sequence). The CDR3 sequence is 14 residues long. V gave up 5 bases and J gave up 6 bases, with 13 bases separating them. A quantity of about 0.45 to 1 ug RNA underwent reverse transcription using random hexamers. Using its own MiXCR run on the immunoSEQ multiplex PCR reads, TCRdb lists one record per CDR3 protein. The sample lists tens of thousands of distinct CDR3 sequences; over 90% were seen once. This chain uses TRBV27 with TRBJ2-2; possible D gene TRBD2, 6 bases. Sequences were obtained from CD8+ T cells from PBMCs. This receptor was identified in a human donor with Susac syndrome. DNA for the CDR3: TGTGCCAGCAGTACGACTAGGAAGGCCGGGGAGCTGTTTTTT. Translation gives CASSTTRKAGELFF.